One and the same sample provided the 21 T cell receptor beta chains below, sequenced in a study of beta chain features in type 1 diabetes. Sequenced material consisted of expressed TCRB transcripts (all of the isolated RNA was reverse transcribed). Measured with immunoSEQ multiplex PCR; TCRdb has only the in-frame clones, and not every one. The repertoire holds some 270,000 clones, with about 8% as singletons. Sequenced: central memory CD4+ T cells from blood. These receptors came from a woman between 18 and 29 years old in good health.

This clone was observed a handful of times. This chain joins TRBV20-1 and TRBJ2-5; D is uncertain. The ends were cut back, 1 base at V and 7 bases at J, with 4 bases in the middle. The CDR3 covers 10 residues. Germline V gene data show CDR1 as DFQATT and CDR2 as SNEGSKA (reference sequence). In nucleotides, the CDR3 is TGCAGTGCTAGAGTCGGGACCCAGTACTTC. Translating it yields CSARVGTQYF.

This chain connects TRBV9 to TRBJ2-3; D is perhaps TRBD2 (6 bases). Germline lookup yields CDR1 SGDLS and CDR2 YYNGEE. Trimming stripped 6 bases from V and 9 bases from J, with 23 bases between. CDR3 size: 15 residues. The DNA of the CDR3 is TGTGCCAGCACCCCTCAACCTTCTAGCGAGCTAACGCAGTATTTT. It yields the protein CASTPQPSSELTQYF. Full variable domain (remainder filled in from reference TRBV9 and TRBJ2-3): DSGVTQTPKHLITATGQRVTLRCSPRSGDLSVYWYQQSLDQGLQFLIQYYNGEERAKGNILERFSAQQFPDLHSELNLSSLELGDSALYFCASTPQPSSELTQYFGPGTRLTVL.

V usage is TRBV4-1 and J usage is TRBJ1-1; D may be TRBD1 (5 bases). The CDR3 length is 13 residues. V dropped 2 bases and J dropped 8 bases, with 12 bases sitting between them. Germline CDR1 MGHRA, CDR2 YSYEKL. The CDR3 region has the DNA TGCGCCAGCAGCCAACAAAGGGACGGGGAAGCTTTCTTT. This codes for CASSQQRDGEAFF.

J is TRBJ2-6 and V is TRBV9; D is ambiguous. CDR3 length: 15 amino acids. V gave up 7 bases and J gave up 1 base, with 12 bases separating them. The germline V gene has CDR1 SGDLS and CDR2 YYNGEE. The DNA of the CDR3 is TGTGCCAGCCGCGCTACCGATTCTGGGGCCAACGTCCTGACTTTC. Translating it yields CASRATDSGANVLTF.

The genes are TRBV11-2 and TRBJ2-1; 12 bases match TRBD2. The germline gives CDR1 SGHAT, CDR2 FQNNGV. The CDR3 sequence is 16 residues long. The trim removed 3 bases at V and 5 bases at J, leaving 5 bases unmatched. The CDR3 here is CASSLSSGGVNNEQFF. CDR3 sequence (DNA): TGTGCCAGCAGCTTGTCTAGCGGGGGGGTAAACAATGAGCAGTTCTTC. The variable domain in full, completed from reference TRBV11-2 and TRBJ2-1, reads EAGVAQSPRYKIIEKRQSVAFWCNPISGHATLYWYQQILGQGPKLLIQFQNNGVVDDSQLPKDRFSAERLKGVDSTLKIQPAKLEDSAVYLCASSLSSGGVNNEQFFGPGTRLTVL.

Remarks on this clone: This may be a read error: a much more frequent sequence differs by one nucleotide. This CDR3 is also generated by other DNA sequences in the sample. The rearrangement uses TRBV11-2 and TRBJ2-7; D remains ambiguous. Germline V lookup: CDR1 SGHAT, CDR2 FQNNGV. The CDR3 sequence is 12 residues long. Trimming removed 0 bases at V and 5 bases at J, with 5 bases between. The CDR3 reads CASSLDRDEQYF. CDR3 sequence (DNA): TGTGCCAGCAGCTTAGATCGCGACGAGCAGTACTTC.

This clone was seen a few times. This chain connects TRBV7-9 to TRBJ1-2; no reliable D call. The V end lost 0 bases, the J end lost 5 bases, and 10 bases lay between the germline ends. The CDR3 contains 14 residues. Germline CDR1 and CDR2: SEHNR and FQNEAQ (reference sequence). CDR3 sequence reads: CASSLADARYGYTF. For the CDR3, the DNA is TGTGCCAGCAGCTTAGCTGACGCCCGATATGGCTACACCTTC.

The chain's CDR3 is CASSVEGVTEAFF. Here the CDR3 DNA reads TGTGCCAGCAGCGTAGAAGGGGTAACTGAAGCTTTCTTT. The chain combines TRBV9 with TRBJ1-1, with D tentatively TRBD1 (5 bases). From germline, CDR1 is SGDLS and CDR2 YYNGEE. The CDR3 has 13 residues. V was cut by 0 bases and J by 5 bases, with 8 bases left in between.

The genes are TRBV19 and TRBJ2-3, with D uncertain. Trimming took 5 bases from V and 0 from J, leaving 6 bases between them. CDR3 length: 13 amino acids. Germline CDR1 and CDR2: LNHDA and SQIVND (reference sequence). This chain's CDR3 is CASSPGSTDTQYF. The CDR3 nucleotides are TGTGCCAGTAGTCCCGGCAGCACAGATACGCAGTATTTT.

In this sample, this clone turned up a few times. The CDR3 loop is CASSPRGSNTEAFF. In DNA, the CDR3 is TGCGCCAGCAGCCCTAGAGGGTCGAACACTGAAGCTTTCTTT. V gene TRBV4-1 combines with J gene TRBJ1-1, with D unresolved. The germline V gene encodes CDR1 MGHRA and CDR2 YSYEKL. V lost 4 bases, J lost 1 base, and 10 bases lay in between. CDR3 length equals 14 residues.

This clone was recorded many times. This chain links TRBV10-3 with TRBJ1-1; the match to TRBD1 covers 10 bases. Germline CDR1 is ENHRY and CDR2 is SYGVKD. The CDR3 consists of 13 residues. The V gene end was trimmed by 6 bases and the J gene end by 11 bases; junction bases not matched to a gene: 9. The CDR3 bases are TGTGCCATCAGGATGACAGGGGGCGCGAAGGCTTTCTTT. It codes for CAIRMTGGAKAFF.

In this sample, this clone turned up a few times. V and J are TRBV7-3 and TRBJ2-6; D is undetermined. In germline, CDR1 is SGHTA, CDR2 FQGTGA. There are 16 residues in the CDR3. V was pared by 7 bases and J by 2 bases, with 15 bases between. The CDR3 coding sequence is TGTGCCAGCACACTCCTCCACCTTCCTGGGGCCAACGTCCTGACTTTC. Translation gives CASTLLHLPGANVLTF. The variable domain in full, with the rest retrieved from reference TRBV7-3 and TRBJ2-6, is GAGVSQTPSNKVTEKGKYVELRCDPISGHTALYWYRQSLGQGPEFLIYFQGTGAADDSGLPNDRFFAVRPEGSVSTLKIQRTERGDSAVYLCASTLLHLPGANVLTFGAGSRLTVL.

This clone was picked up a small number of times. The chain combines TRBV19 with TRBJ1-2; no clear D gene. The V gene lost 2 bases and the J gene lost 5 bases, with 12 bases spanning the gap. From germline, CDR1 is LNHDA and CDR2 SQIVND (reference sequence). CDR3 length: 14 amino acids. The CDR3 nucleotides read TGTGCCAGTAGTATAAACTCCGGGGTGTATGGCTACACCTTC. It yields the protein CASSINSGVYGYTF.

This clone was picked up a small number of times. The chain combines TRBV29-1 with TRBJ2-3, with 12 nucleotides matching TRBD2. Germline CDR1 reads SQVTM; CDR2 reads ANQGSEA. Trimming removed 4 bases from V and 3 bases from J; junction bases left unmatched: 2. CDR3 size: 14 residues. CDR3 residues: CSVGLAGVTDTQYF. The CDR3 bases are TGCAGCGTTGGACTAGCGGGAGTTACAGATACGCAGTATTTT.

This clone was counted many times. Other DNA variants within this sample encode the same CDR3. The chain recombines TRBV7-9 with TRBJ1-1; a weak D match, TRBD1 (5 bases). Germline values: CDR1 SEHNR, CDR2 FQNEAQ (reference sequence). The CDR3 is 14 amino acids. The V gene lost 3 bases and the J gene lost 2 bases, with 10 bases spanning the gap. The CDR3 coding sequence is TGTGCCAGCAGCTTGACCGGGGGTAACACTGAAGCTTTCTTT. It encodes CASSLTGGNTEAFF.

This clone has more than one count but fewer than ten. The rearrangement uses TRBV30 and TRBJ1-3, with D possibly being TRBD1 (5 bases). The CDR3 runs to 14 residues. V was trimmed by 4 bases and J by 0 bases, leaving 10 bases between them. Germline loops: CDR1 GTSNPN, CDR2 SVGIG (reference sequence). The CDR3 DNA sequence: TGTGCCTGGACCCAGGGTTTCTCTGGAAACACCATATATTTT. Protein sequence: CAWTQGFSGNTIYF.

V is TRBV7-2 and J is TRBJ2-7, with D hard to call. The CDR3 sequence is 16 residues long. Trimming stripped 4 bases from V and 0 bases from J, with 16 bases between. Germline CDR1 SGHTA, CDR2 FQGNSA. The chain's CDR3 is CASSSSSFRSSYEQYF. The CDR3 nucleotides are TGTGCCAGCAGCTCTTCTTCCTTCAGGAGCTCCTACGAGCAGTACTTC.

This chain joins TRBV18 and TRBJ2-7; D call uncertain. Trimming shortened V by 4 bases and J by 3 bases, and 4 bases separated the two germline ends. The CDR3 covers 11 residues. Germline V gives CDR1 KGHSH, CDR2 LQKENI. The chain's CDR3 is CASSRDYEQYF. DNA for the CDR3: TGTGCCAGCTCACGGGACTACGAGCAGTACTTC.

This clone was seen a handful of times. The chain links TRBV2 to TRBJ2-3, with D tentatively TRBD2 (7 bases). Germline values: CDR1 SNHLY, CDR2 FYNNEI. The ends were cut back, 3 bases at V and 3 bases at J, with 10 bases in the middle. The length of the CDR3 is 14 residues. CDR3 loop: CASSDRGGTDTQYF. DNA for the CDR3: TGTGCCAGCAGTGACAGGGGAGGGACAGATACGCAGTATTTT.

There are a few counts of this clone. The J gene is TRBJ2-5, the V gene TRBV29-1, with a weak D call TRBD1 (5 bases). Germline CDR1 is SQVTM and CDR2 is ANQGSEA. Deletions cut 3 bases from V and 4 bases from J, with 15 bases between. The CDR3 contains 14 residues. The chain's CDR3 is CSVEKQVLAETQYF. The CDR3 DNA reads as TGCAGCGTTGAGAAACAGGTTTTGGCAGAGACCCAGTACTTC.

In this sample, this clone turned up a few times. The chain has TRBV11-1 and TRBJ1-1; no definite D call. The CDR3 is made up of 14 amino acids. Germline CDR1 SGHAT, CDR2 FQDESV (reference sequence). With 3 bases removed from V and 1 base from J, the gap between germline ends came to 9 bases. Written as DNA, the CDR3 is TGTGCCAGCAGCTTGGGGTGGTCGAACACTGAAGCTTTCTTT. It translates to CASSLGWSNTEAFF.